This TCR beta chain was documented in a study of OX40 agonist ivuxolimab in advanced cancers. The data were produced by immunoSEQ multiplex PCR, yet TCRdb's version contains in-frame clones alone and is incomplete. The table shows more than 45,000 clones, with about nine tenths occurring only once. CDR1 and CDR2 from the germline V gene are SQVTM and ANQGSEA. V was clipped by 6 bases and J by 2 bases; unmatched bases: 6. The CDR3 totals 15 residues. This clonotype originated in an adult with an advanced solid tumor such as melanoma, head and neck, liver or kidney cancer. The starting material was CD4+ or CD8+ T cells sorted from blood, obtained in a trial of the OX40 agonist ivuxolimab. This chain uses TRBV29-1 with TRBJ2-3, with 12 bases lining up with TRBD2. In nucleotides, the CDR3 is TGCAGCGTCGTGACTAGCGGGGGACCCACAGATACGCAGTATTTT. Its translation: CSVVTSGGPTDTQYF.